This TCR beta chain was retrieved from a study of blood T cell repertoires in COVID-19. Study in general: Spain, Italy and the United States supplied samples that represented acute and convalescent COVID-19.

Original methodology: How many nucleated cells were present was estimated from reference gene primer amplification. Data came from immunoSEQ multiplex PCR; TCRdb stores just in-frame clones and leaves some out. Clonal size and the V and J genes are those of that table, whereas D and trimming came from the DNA. This table has about 150,000 clones, roughly nine tenths appearing once. J lost 8 bases, V lost 5 bases, and 9 bases had no gene match. In germline, CDR1 is MNHEY, CDR2 SVGAGI. The CDR3 sequence is 15 residues long. This TCR was recovered from a woman in her 70s with acute or convalescent COVID-19. V and J are TRBV6-5 and TRBJ1-4, with 9 bases lining up with TRBD1. The sequencing input was peripheral blood. The CDR3 DNA reads TGTGCCAGCAGTCCCTTACAGGGGGCAAGCGAAAAACTGTTTTTT. It codes for CASSPLQGASEKLFF.